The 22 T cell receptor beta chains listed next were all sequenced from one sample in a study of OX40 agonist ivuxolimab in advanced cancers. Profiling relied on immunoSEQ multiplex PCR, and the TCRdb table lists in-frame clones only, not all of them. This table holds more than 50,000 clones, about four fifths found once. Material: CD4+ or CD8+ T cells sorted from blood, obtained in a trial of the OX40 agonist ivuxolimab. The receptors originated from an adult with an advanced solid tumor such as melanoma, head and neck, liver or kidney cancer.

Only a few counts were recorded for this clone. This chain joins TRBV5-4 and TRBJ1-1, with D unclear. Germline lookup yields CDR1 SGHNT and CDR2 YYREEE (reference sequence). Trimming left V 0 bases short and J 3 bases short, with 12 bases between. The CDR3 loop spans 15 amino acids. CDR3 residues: CASSLVVTPHTEAFF. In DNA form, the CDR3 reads TGTGCCAGCAGCTTGGTAGTCACCCCGCACACTGAAGCTTTCTTT.

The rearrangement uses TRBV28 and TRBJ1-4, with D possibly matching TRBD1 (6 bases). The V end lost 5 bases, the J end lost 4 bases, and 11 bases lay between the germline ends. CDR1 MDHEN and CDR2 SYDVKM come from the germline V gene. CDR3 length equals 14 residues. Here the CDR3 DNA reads TGTGCCAGCAGTCAACAGGGCCATAATGAAAAACTGTTTTTT. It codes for CASSQQGHNEKLFF.

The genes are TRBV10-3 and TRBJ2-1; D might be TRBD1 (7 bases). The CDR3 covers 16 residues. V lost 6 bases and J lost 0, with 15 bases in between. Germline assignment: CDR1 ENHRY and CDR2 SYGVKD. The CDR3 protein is CAIRPRQGGSYNEQFF. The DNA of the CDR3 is TGTGCCATCAGACCCCGACAGGGAGGCTCCTACAATGAGCAGTTCTTC.

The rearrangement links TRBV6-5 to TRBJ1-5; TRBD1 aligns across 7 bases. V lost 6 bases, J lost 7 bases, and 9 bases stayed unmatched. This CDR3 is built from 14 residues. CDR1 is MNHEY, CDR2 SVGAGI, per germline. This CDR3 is CASRPRTGLQPQHF. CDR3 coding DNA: TGTGCCAGCAGGCCTCGGACAGGATTGCAGCCCCAGCATTTT.

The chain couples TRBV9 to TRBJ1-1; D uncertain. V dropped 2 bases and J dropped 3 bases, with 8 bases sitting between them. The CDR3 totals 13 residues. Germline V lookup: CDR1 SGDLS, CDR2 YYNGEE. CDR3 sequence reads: CASSVADYTEAFF. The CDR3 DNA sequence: TGTGCCAGCAGCGTCGCGGATTACACTGAAGCTTTCTTT.

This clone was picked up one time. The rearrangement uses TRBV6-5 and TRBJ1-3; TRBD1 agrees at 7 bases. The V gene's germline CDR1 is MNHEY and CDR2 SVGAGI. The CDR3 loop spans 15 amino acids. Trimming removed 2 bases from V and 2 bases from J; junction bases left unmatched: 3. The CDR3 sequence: CASSYRGHPGNTIYF. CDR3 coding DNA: TGTGCCAGCAGTTACAGGGGGCATCCTGGAAACACCATATATTTT.

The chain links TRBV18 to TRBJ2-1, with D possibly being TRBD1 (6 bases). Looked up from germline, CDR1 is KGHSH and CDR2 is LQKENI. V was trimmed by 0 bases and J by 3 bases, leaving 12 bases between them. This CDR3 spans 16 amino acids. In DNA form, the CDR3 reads TGTGCCAGCTCACCACCGGTAAACAGGGACTACAATGAGCAGTTCTTC. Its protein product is CASSPPVNRDYNEQFF.

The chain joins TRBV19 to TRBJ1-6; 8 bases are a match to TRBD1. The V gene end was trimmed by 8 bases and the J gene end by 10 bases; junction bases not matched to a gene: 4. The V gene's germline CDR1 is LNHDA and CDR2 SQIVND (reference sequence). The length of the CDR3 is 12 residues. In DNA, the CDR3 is TGTGCCAGTCAGGGGGCTGGCTCACCCCTCCACTTT. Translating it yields CASQGAGSPLHF.

Here the CDR3 DNA reads TGTGCCAGCAGCGGCGGGACTAGCACAGATACGCAGTATTTT. Residues: CASSGGTSTDTQYF. The chain employs TRBV9 and TRBJ2-3; weak D call: TRBD2 (6 bases). The CDR3 has 14 amino acids. V was clipped by 3 bases and J by 0 bases, with 8 bases between them. Germline CDR1 is SGDLS and CDR2 is YYNGEE.

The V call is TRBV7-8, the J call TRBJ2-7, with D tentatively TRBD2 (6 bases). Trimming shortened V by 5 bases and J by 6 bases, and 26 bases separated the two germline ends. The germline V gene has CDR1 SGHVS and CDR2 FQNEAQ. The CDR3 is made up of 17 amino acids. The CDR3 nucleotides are TGTGCCAGCAGCCCTCTAAGGGTGGTGGGGGGAACGCGCGAGCAGTACTTC. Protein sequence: CASSPLRVVGGTREQYF.

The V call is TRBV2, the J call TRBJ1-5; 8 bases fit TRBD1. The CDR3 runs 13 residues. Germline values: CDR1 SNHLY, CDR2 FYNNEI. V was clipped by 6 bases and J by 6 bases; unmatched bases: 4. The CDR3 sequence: CASRDRASQPQHF. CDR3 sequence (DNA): TGTGCCAGCAGGGACAGGGCAAGTCAGCCCCAGCATTTT. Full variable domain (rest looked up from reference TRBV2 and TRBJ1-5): EPEVTQTPSHQVTQMGQEVILRCVPISNHLYFYWYRQILGQKVEFLVSFYNNEISEKSEIFDDQFSVERPDGSNFTLKIRSTKLEDSAMYFCASRDRASQPQHFGDGTRLSIL.

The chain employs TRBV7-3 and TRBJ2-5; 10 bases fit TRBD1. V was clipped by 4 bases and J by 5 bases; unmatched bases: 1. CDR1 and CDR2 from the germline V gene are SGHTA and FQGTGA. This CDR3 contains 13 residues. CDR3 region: CASSWTGGETQYF. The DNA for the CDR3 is TGTGCCAGCAGCTGGACAGGGGGGGAGACCCAGTACTTC.

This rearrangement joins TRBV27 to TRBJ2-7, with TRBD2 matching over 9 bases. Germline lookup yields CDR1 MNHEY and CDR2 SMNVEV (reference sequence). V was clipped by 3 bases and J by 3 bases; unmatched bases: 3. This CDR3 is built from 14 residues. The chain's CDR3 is CASSFGLANYEQYF. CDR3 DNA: TGTGCCAGCAGTTTTGGACTAGCGAACTACGAGCAGTACTTC.

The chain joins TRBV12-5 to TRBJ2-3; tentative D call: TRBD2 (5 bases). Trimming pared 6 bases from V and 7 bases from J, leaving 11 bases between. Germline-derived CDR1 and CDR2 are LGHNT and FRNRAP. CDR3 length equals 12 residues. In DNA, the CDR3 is TGTGCTAGTGGGGAGACTACTTATACGCAGTATTTT. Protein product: CASGETTYTQYF.

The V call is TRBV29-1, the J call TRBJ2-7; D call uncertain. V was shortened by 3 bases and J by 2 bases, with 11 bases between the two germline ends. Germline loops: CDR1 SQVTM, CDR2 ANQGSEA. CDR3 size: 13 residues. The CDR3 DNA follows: TGCAGCGTTGAGAGTCAGGACCCCTACGAGCAGTACTTC. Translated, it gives CSVESQDPYEQYF.

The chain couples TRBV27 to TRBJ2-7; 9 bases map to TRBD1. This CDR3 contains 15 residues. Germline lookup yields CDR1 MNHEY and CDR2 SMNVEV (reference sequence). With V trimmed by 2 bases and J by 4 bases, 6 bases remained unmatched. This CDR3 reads CASSLTPGQGYEQYF. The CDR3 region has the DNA TGTGCCAGCAGTTTAACTCCGGGACAGGGTTACGAGCAGTACTTC.

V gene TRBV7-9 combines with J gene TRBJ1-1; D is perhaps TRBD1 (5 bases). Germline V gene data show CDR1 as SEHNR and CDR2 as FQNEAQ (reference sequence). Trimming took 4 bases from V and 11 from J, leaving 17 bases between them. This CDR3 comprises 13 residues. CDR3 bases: TGTGCCAGCAGCTATGGGACGGCCTCGGTGGCTTTCTTT. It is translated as CASSYGTASVAFF.

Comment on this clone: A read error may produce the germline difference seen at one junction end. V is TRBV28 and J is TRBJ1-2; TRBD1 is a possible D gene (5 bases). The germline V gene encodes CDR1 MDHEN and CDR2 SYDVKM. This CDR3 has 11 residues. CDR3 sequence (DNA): TGTGCCAGCAGCTTTCGGGACGTTCCGGCGTTC. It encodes CASSFRDVPAF.

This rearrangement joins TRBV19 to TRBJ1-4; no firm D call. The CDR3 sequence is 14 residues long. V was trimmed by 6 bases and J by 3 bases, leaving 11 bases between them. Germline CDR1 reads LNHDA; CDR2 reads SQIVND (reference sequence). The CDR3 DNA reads TGTGCCAGTAGGCCGACGGGAGCTAATGAAAAACTGTTTTTT. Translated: CASRPTGANEKLFF.

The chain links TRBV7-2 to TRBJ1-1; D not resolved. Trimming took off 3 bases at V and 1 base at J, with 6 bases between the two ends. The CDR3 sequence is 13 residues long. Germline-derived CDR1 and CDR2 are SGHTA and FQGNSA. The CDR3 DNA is TGTGCCAGCAGCTTTTCAAGGAACACTGAAGCTTTCTTT. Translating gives CASSFSRNTEAFF.

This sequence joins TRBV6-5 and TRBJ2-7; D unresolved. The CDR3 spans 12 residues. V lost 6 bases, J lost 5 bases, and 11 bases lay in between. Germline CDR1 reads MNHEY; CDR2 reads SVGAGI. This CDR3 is CASSQLPHEQYF. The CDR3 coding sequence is TGTGCCAGCAGCCAGCTCCCCCACGAGCAGTACTTC.

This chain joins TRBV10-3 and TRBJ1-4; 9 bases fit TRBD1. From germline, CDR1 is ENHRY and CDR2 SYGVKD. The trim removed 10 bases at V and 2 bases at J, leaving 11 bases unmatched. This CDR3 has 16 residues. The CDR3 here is CATGTGKRFTNEKLFF. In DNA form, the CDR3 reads TGTGCCACCGGGACAGGGAAGAGGTTTACTAATGAAAAACTGTTTTTT.